Here is one T cell receptor (beta chain) with its context. Its antigen remains unidentified. The V and J ends lost 1 base and 10 bases respectively, with 5 bases between them. This CDR3 is built from 11 residues. The V gene's germline CDR1 is LGHNA and CDR2 YSLEER. The data belong to a study of T cells in Graves' hyperthyroidism and ophthalmopathy. About the research overall: Peripheral blood was acquired at first diagnosis, ahead of any therapy whatsoever.

General observations from the study: Ophthalmopathy and stable hyperthyroidism were separated by a 13 V-J model. Among thyroid clonotypes expanded above 0.001, most also appeared in blood.

The CDR3 regions of TCR beta were amplified from RNA transcripts. A set of HTBI primers served as the primers for a first-round RT-PCR of the TCR CDR3. TCRdb processed the multiplex PCR reads anew with MiXCR; each CDR3 protein has one entry. The data hold hundreds of thousands of distinct CDR3 sequences, with around 14% observed a single time. What was sequenced was blood. The TCR originated in a young woman with Graves' hyperthyroidism that later progressed to Graves' ophthalmopathy. The chain links TRBV4-3 to TRBJ2-1, with a weak D call TRBD2 (5 bases). The CDR3 here is CASSQGEEQFF. CDR3 in DNA: TGCGCCAGCAGCCAAGGGGAGGAGCAGTTCTTC.